The 29 T cell receptor beta chains given below trace back to one sample, sequenced in a study of shared clonotypes between healthy human individuals. Profiled with immunoSEQ multiplex PCR; TCRdb holds only in-frame clones, not every one. The sample has about 2 million clones; about 95% are singletons. CD45RO-negative, CCR7-selected cells formed the naive CD8 fraction, which excluded terminally differentiated effector memory CD45RA+ cells. The material sequenced was naive CD8+ T cells sorted from blood. Every receptor here comes from a man between 18 and 35 years old in good health.

The CDR3 DNA reads TGTGCCAGCAGTTCCCTCCACCCTCAGGGGGCTAATGAAAAACTGTTTTTT. It yields the protein CASSSLHPQGANEKLFF. The V gene is TRBV27, the J gene TRBJ1-4; 7 nucleotides agree with TRBD1. CDR1 and CDR2 (germline): MNHEY, SMNVEV (reference sequence). The CDR3 is 17 residues long. V gave up 4 bases and J gave up 3 bases; unmatched junction bases: 11.

The gene calls are TRBV4-3 and TRBJ1-1, with 9 bases that match TRBD1. This CDR3 contains 18 residues. The germline V gene encodes CDR1 LGHNA and CDR2 YSLEER. Trimming cost V 0 bases and J 6 bases; bases outside gene matches: 14. CDR3 loop: CASSQDLTGGMLFAEAFF. In DNA form, the CDR3 reads TGCGCCAGCAGCCAAGACTTGACAGGGGGAATGCTTTTCGCTGAAGCTTTCTTT.

This clone has a single count. This rearrangement joins TRBV5-1 to TRBJ1-2, with D possibly matching TRBD1 (5 bases). CDR1 is SGHRS, CDR2 YFSETQ, per germline. Trimming left V 0 bases short and J 4 bases short, with 13 bases between. The CDR3 spans 15 residues. The CDR3 nucleotides read TGCGCCAGCAGCTTGGAGTCAGGGAGGGTCTATGGCTACACCTTC. It yields the protein CASSLESGRVYGYTF.

This sequence joins TRBV25-1 and TRBJ2-7; 7 nucleotides agree with TRBD1. Germline-derived CDR1 and CDR2 are MGHDK and SYGVNS. The length of the CDR3 is 15 residues. The ends lost 5 bases at V and 2 bases at J; junction bases unmatched: 9. CDR3 bases: TGTGCCAGCAGTCCTCTGGGGGACAGCACCTACGAGCAGTACTTC. This sequence encodes CASSPLGDSTYEQYF.

The genes are TRBV5-1 and TRBJ2-2, with D possibly matching TRBD2 (6 bases). The CDR3 has 12 amino acids. The V end was cut by 5 bases, the J end by 11 bases, with 13 bases between. Germline CDR1 SGHRS, CDR2 YFSETQ. CDR3 amino acids: CASSSPGLELFF. CDR3 bases: TGCGCCAGCAGTTCCCCGGGACTTGAGCTGTTTTTT.

The V and J genes are TRBV27 and TRBJ2-5, with D possibly being TRBD1 (6 bases). Per the germline V gene, CDR1 is MNHEY and CDR2 is SMNVEV (reference sequence). V lost 3 bases and J lost 2, with 13 bases in between. The CDR3 is made up of 15 amino acids. Written as DNA, the CDR3 is TGTGCCAGCAGTTTCCTGACAGGATCTCAAGAGACCCAGTACTTC. It translates to CASSFLTGSQETQYF.

This sequence joins TRBV5-6 and TRBJ2-7, with 10 bases matching TRBD1. J was trimmed by 2 bases and V by 0 bases; bases with no gene match: 2. This CDR3 has 15 amino acids. CDR1 is SGHDT, CDR2 YYEEEE, per germline. The CDR3 is CASSLADRGAYEQYF. DNA for the CDR3: TGTGCCAGCAGCTTGGCGGACAGGGGGGCCTACGAGCAGTACTTC.

This clone showed up just once. V gene TRBV27 combines with J gene TRBJ2-7; the D is unclear. This CDR3 is 15 amino acids long. Germline V gene lookup returns CDR1 MNHEY and CDR2 SMNVEV (reference sequence). Trimming shortened V by 0 bases and J by 2 bases, and 11 bases separated the two germline ends. CDR3: CASSLSRATPYEQYF. The CDR3 nucleotides are TGTGCCAGCAGTTTATCACGGGCCACCCCCTACGAGCAGTACTTC.

This chain links TRBV11-2 with TRBJ2-3; TRBD1 agrees at 11 bases. This CDR3 has 16 amino acids. Germline V gives CDR1 SGHAT, CDR2 FQNNGV. The V segment lost 0 bases and the J segment 5 bases; nucleotides outside the gene matches: 4. The CDR3 DNA reads as TGTGCCAGCAGCTTAGAGAGGGACAGGGGGGGAGATACGCAGTATTTT. It specifies CASSLERDRGGDTQYF.

V and J are TRBV19 and TRBJ2-7; perhaps TRBD2 as D (5 bases). V was shortened by 11 bases and J by 3 bases, with 20 bases between the two germline ends. The CDR3 runs 14 residues. Germline lookup yields CDR1 LNHDA and CDR2 SQIVND (reference sequence). Here the CDR3 DNA reads TGTGCCTCTTCGAGCGGAGTTTCAGACTACGAGCAGTACTTC. Amino acids: CASSSGVSDYEQYF.

The J gene is TRBJ2-7, the V gene TRBV18, with 8 positions matching TRBD2. Trimming took 3 bases from V and 4 from J; bases not matched to a gene: 2. CDR1 is KGHSH, CDR2 LQKENI, per germline. This CDR3 contains 13 residues. CDR3 loop: CASSPGLDYEQYF. The CDR3 DNA follows: TGTGCCAGCTCACCGGGACTAGATTACGAGCAGTACTTC.

CDR3 in DNA: TGTGCCAGCAGTTACTCGAGTAGCGGTATCTACAATGAGCAGTTCTTC. It is translated as CASSYSSSGIYNEQFF. The chain carries TRBV6-5 and TRBJ2-1, with a possible D match to TRBD2 (6 bases). Per the germline V gene, CDR1 is MNHEY and CDR2 is SVGAGI. V shed 0 bases and J shed 3 bases, with 12 bases lying between them. This CDR3 is built from 16 residues.

V is TRBV7-2 and J is TRBJ2-5, with D possibly TRBD1 on 7 matching bases. Trimming shortened V by 0 bases and J by 5 bases, and 16 bases separated the two germline ends. The CDR3 contains 16 residues. The germline CDR1 and CDR2 sequences are SGHTA and FQGNSA. DNA of the CDR3: TGTGCCAGCAGCTTAGCCCCAACAGGGGCGGGGGAGACCCAGTACTTC. Amino acid sequence: CASSLAPTGAGETQYF.

The chain has TRBV6-4 and TRBJ1-5; 8 nucleotides line up with TRBD1. The germline V gene encodes CDR1 MRHNA and CDR2 SNTAGT. V gave up 2 bases and J gave up 7 bases; unmatched junction bases: 7. This CDR3 is built from 15 residues. As DNA, the CDR3 is TGTGCCAGCAGTGACGGTGGACAGGGCGGGCAGCCCCAGCATTTT. Protein sequence: CASSDGGQGGQPQHF.

The gene calls are TRBV6-5 and TRBJ2-1, with TRBD2 as a possible D gene (6 bases). This CDR3 has 14 residues. Trimming stripped 0 bases from V and 10 bases from J, with 13 bases between. Germline CDR1 reads MNHEY; CDR2 reads SVGAGI. The CDR3 coding sequence is TGTGCCAGCAGTTACTCCGGTGGGGACTCGGAGCAGTTCTTC. Its translation is CASSYSGGDSEQFF.

The genes are TRBV28 and TRBJ2-2, with TRBD2 identical over 9 bases. The CDR3 runs 17 residues. In germline, CDR1 is MDHEN, CDR2 SYDVKM. The V and J ends lost 1 base and 9 bases, in that order; junction bases with no gene match: 12. The chain's CDR3 is CASSLFPASGEHRELFF. For the CDR3, the DNA is TGTGCCAGCAGTTTATTCCCAGCTAGCGGGGAACACCGGGAGCTGTTTTTT. The full variable domain, in which reference TRBV28 and TRBJ2-2 provide the parts outside the CDR3, is DVKVTQSSRYLVKRTGEKVFLECVQDMDHENMFWYRQDPGLGLRLIYFSYDVKMKEKGDIPEGYSVSREKKERFSLILESASTNQTSMYLCASSLFPASGEHRELFFGEGSRLTVL.

This rearrangement joins TRBV7-9 to TRBJ2-2; TRBD1 matches 8 bases. Germline-derived CDR1 and CDR2 are SEHNR and FQNEAQ (reference sequence). J lost 4 bases, V lost 5 bases, and 6 bases had no gene match. The CDR3 spans 15 residues. CDR3 loop: CASSLRDRSTGELFF. For the CDR3, the DNA is TGTGCCAGCAGCCTCCGGGACAGGAGCACCGGGGAGCTGTTTTTT.

The chain has TRBV5-6 and TRBJ2-7; tentatively, D is TRBD1 (5 bases). Trimming cost V 0 bases and J 5 bases, with 12 bases left between them. The CDR3 sequence is 14 residues long. Germline CDR1 is SGHDT and CDR2 is YYEEEE. CDR3 sequence reads: CASSLAPRAHEQYF. CDR3 nucleotides: TGTGCCAGCAGCTTGGCCCCCAGGGCCCACGAGCAGTACTTC.

Details on this clone: At the DNA level, this CDR3 is encoded by other sequences in the same sample as well. The V gene is TRBV14, the J gene TRBJ2-7; D call uncertain. From germline, CDR1 is SGHDN and CDR2 FVKESK. CDR3 length: 13 residues. Trimming cost V 0 bases and J 3 bases, with 6 bases left between them. In nucleotides, the CDR3 is TGTGCCAGCAGCCAAGACGGCCTCTACGAGCAGTACTTC. Protein: CASSQDGLYEQYF.

The chain links TRBV19 to TRBJ2-2; the D gene is possibly TRBD2 (5 bases). The germline V gene has CDR1 LNHDA and CDR2 SQIVND (reference sequence). The CDR3 has 11 residues. Trimming pared 10 bases from V and 6 bases from J, leaving 9 bases between. Here the CDR3 DNA reads TGTGCCACTAGCCTCGCCGGGGAGCTGTTTTTT. Translated, it gives CATSLAGELFF.

This chain uses TRBV13 with TRBJ2-3; D remains ambiguous. CDR3 length: 14 amino acids. The V end was cut by 9 bases, the J end by 3 bases, with 16 bases between. The germline gives CDR1 PRHDT, CDR2 FYEKMQ (reference sequence). CDR3 sequence (DNA): TGTGCCAGTCGCCCCGTCCGCTTGACAGATACGCAGTATTTT. This gives the protein CASRPVRLTDTQYF.

The rearrangement joins TRBV7-9 to TRBJ2-7; 8 nucleotides match TRBD1. The CDR3 extends over 14 amino acids. V dropped 5 bases and J dropped 1; count of bases not matched to a gene: 4. Per germline, CDR1 SEHNR and CDR2 FQNEAQ (reference sequence). CDR3 residues: CASSGTGLSYEQYF. CDR3 DNA sequence: TGTGCCAGCAGCGGGACAGGACTTTCCTACGAGCAGTACTTC.

The gene calls are TRBV7-9 and TRBJ1-1; 9 bases line up with TRBD1. The CDR3 sequence is 15 residues long. V shed 4 bases and J 3 bases; nucleotides not matched to a gene: 6. Germline lookup yields CDR1 SEHNR and CDR2 FQNEAQ (reference sequence). CDR3 coding DNA: TGTGCCAGCAGCTCATCCGGGACAGGGCACACTGAAGCTTTCTTT. This gives the protein CASSSSGTGHTEAFF.

J is TRBJ2-1 and V is TRBV13; D ambiguous. The ends were cut back, 6 bases at V and 0 bases at J, with 12 bases in the middle. The CDR3 is 15 amino acids. The germline gives CDR1 PRHDT, CDR2 FYEKMQ (reference sequence). CDR3 nucleotide sequence: TGTGCCAGCAGTCCGGATCGTAGCTCCTACAATGAGCAGTTCTTC. Its translation: CASSPDRSSYNEQFF.

This clone was seen only once. The CDR3 loop reads CASSPYRDAGPYEQYF. The CDR3 nucleotides read TGCGCCAGCAGCCCATACCGGGACGCCGGGCCCTACGAGCAGTACTTC. The chain carries TRBV4-1 and TRBJ2-7; either TRBD1 or TRBD2 may fit D (5 bases each). The CDR3 totals 16 residues. Germline V gene data show CDR1 as MGHRA and CDR2 as YSYEKL. V was trimmed by 4 bases and J by 2 bases, leaving 18 bases between them.

The V gene is TRBV7-9, the J gene TRBJ1-2; the D gene is possibly TRBD1 (5 bases). CDR3 length: 14 amino acids. Trimming took 4 bases from V and 4 from J, leaving 13 bases between them. Per the germline V gene, CDR1 is SEHNR and CDR2 is FQNEAQ (reference sequence). CDR3 region: CASSWDLDGYGYTF. The CDR3 bases are TGTGCCAGCAGCTGGGACCTGGACGGCTATGGCTACACCTTC. The variable domain in full, completed from reference TRBV7-9 and TRBJ1-2, reads DTGVSQNPRHKITKRGQNVTFRCDPISEHNRLYWYRQTLGQGPEFLTYFQNEAQLEKSRLLSDRFSAERPKGSFSTLEIQRTEQGDSAMYLCASSWDLDGYGYTFGSGTRLTVV.

The chain joins TRBV9 to TRBJ2-7; TRBD1 agrees at 7 bases. In germline, CDR1 is SGDLS, CDR2 YYNGEE. The V segment lost 0 bases and the J segment 7 bases; nucleotides outside the gene matches: 7. CDR3 size: 14 residues. CDR3 in amino acids: CASSVGQGSREQYF. As DNA, the CDR3 is TGTGCCAGCAGCGTAGGACAGGGATCTCGGGAGCAGTACTTC.

The chain joins TRBV7-9 to TRBJ2-7, with D possibly matching TRBD2 (6 bases). The CDR3 extends over 14 amino acids. Trimming took 5 bases from V and 0 from J, leaving 11 bases between them. The germline V gene has CDR1 SEHNR and CDR2 FQNEAQ (reference sequence). CDR3 sequence reads: CASSKGGDSYEQYF. CDR3 nucleotides: TGTGCCAGCAGCAAGGGCGGGGACTCCTACGAGCAGTACTTC.

This clone was seen a single time. This chain uses TRBV9 with TRBJ2-7, with a weak D call TRBD1 (5 bases). Germline V CDR1 and CDR2: SGDLS, YYNGEE. Trimming stripped 4 bases from V and 3 bases from J, with 14 bases between. This CDR3 is 14 amino acids long. CDR3 protein: CASSTTEAVYEQYF. DNA of the CDR3: TGTGCCAGCAGCACGACAGAAGCCGTCTACGAGCAGTACTTC.